This T cell receptor beta chain was observed in a study of blood T cell repertoires in COVID-19. The CDR3 runs 16 residues. Germline V gives CDR1 SGHAT, CDR2 FQNNGV. V was pared by 5 bases and J by 1 base, with 17 bases between. Sequencing was performed with immunoSEQ multiplex PCR; in TCRdb, only in-frame clones are kept and a portion is missing. The data hold about 150,000 clones, with roughly 84% observed a single time. This receptor was identified in an elderly man with COVID-19, enrolled during active disease. Source material: peripheral blood. This chain connects TRBV11-2 to TRBJ1-2, with a tentative D call TRBD1 (6 bases). The CDR3 loop is CASSHDRDKGNYGYTF. Written as DNA, the CDR3 is TGTGCCAGCAGCCACGATCGGGACAAAGGTAACTATGGCTACACCTTC. The whole variable domain, filled in from reference TRBV11-2 and TRBJ1-2, reads EAGVAQSPRYKIIEKRQSVAFWCNPISGHATLYWYQQILGQGPKLLIQFQNNGVVDDSQLPKDRFSAERLKGVDSTLKIQPAKLEDSAVYLCASSHDRDKGNYGYTFGSGTRLTVV.